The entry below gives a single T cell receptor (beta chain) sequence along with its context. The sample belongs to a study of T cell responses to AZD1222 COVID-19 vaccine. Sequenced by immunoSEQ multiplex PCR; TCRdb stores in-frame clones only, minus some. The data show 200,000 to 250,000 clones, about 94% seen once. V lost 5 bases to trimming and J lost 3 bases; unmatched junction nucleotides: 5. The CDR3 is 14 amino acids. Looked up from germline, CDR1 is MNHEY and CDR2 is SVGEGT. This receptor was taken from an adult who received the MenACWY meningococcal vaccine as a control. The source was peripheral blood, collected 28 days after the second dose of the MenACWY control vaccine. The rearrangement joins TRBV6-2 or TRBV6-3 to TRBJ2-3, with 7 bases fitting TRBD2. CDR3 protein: CASSRGLPTDTQYF. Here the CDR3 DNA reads TGTGCCAGCAGTCGGGGACTACCAACAGATACGCAGTATTTT.